The 27 T cell receptor beta chains below all came from one sample that was sequenced in a study of multiple sclerosis patients with progressive multifocal leukoencephalopathy. This sample's time point: time of PML onset. TCRdb's copy holds only in-frame clones and misses some; the assay was immunoSEQ multiplex PCR. The data hold roughly 32,000 clones, with about 91% observed a single time. Sample: PBMCs, taken from a patient treated with natalizumab. All receptors come from a woman aged 40 to 50 with progressive multifocal leukoencephalopathy.

This sequence joins TRBV27 and TRBJ2-1, with 11 bases fitting TRBD1. V dropped 5 bases and J dropped 5; count of bases not matched to a gene: 5. CDR1 and CDR2 (germline): MNHEY, SMNVEV (reference sequence). This CDR3 region has 15 residues. The CDR3 sequence: CASSRTGGRDNEQFF. The DNA for the CDR3 is TGTGCCAGCAGTCGGACAGGGGGCAGAGACAATGAGCAGTTCTTC.

The V gene is TRBV6-5, the J gene TRBJ1-2, with D possibly matching TRBD1 (5 bases). V was trimmed by 0 bases and J by 5 bases, leaving 13 bases between them. CDR1 and CDR2 (germline): MNHEY, SVGAGI. The CDR3 runs to 15 residues. CDR3 bases: TGTGCCAGCAGTTACTCCTCCGGGACGGATTATGGCTACACCTTC. Its protein product is CASSYSSGTDYGYTF.

The chain combines TRBV9 with TRBJ1-5; no definite D call. The CDR3 is 12 amino acids. Per germline, CDR1 SGDLS and CDR2 YYNGEE. Trimming removed 2 bases from V and 4 bases from J, with 4 bases in between. The CDR3 loop reads CASSVGNQPQHF. The CDR3, as DNA: TGTGCCAGCAGCGTGGGGAATCAGCCCCAGCATTTT. Full variable domain (remainder filled in from reference TRBV9 and TRBJ1-5): DSGVTQTPKHLITATGQRVTLRCSPRSGDLSVYWYQQSLDQGLQFLIQYYNGEERAKGNILERFSAQQFPDLHSELNLSSLELGDSALYFCASSVGNQPQHFGDGTRLSIL.

The rearrangement joins TRBV2 to TRBJ2-5; TRBD2 matches at 8 bases. Looked up from germline, CDR1 is SNHLY and CDR2 is FYNNEI. The CDR3 spans 12 residues. The ends lost 7 bases at V and 11 bases at J; junction bases unmatched: 9. The CDR3 sequence is CASIGGVLEQYF. The CDR3 region has the DNA TGTGCCAGCATCGGGGGGGTCCTAGAGCAGTACTTC.

The chain links TRBV4-3 to TRBJ2-5, with 7 bases lining up with TRBD1. The DNA end is a closer match to TRBJ2-7, so the J assignment may be wrong. The germline V gene encodes CDR1 LGHNA and CDR2 YSLEER. The CDR3 is 13 residues long. CDR3 loop: CASSASGQDEQYF. The CDR3 region has the DNA TGCGCCAGCAGCGCCTCCGGACAGGACGAGCAGTACTTC.

The chain has TRBV7-2 and TRBJ2-3; D gene ambiguous. V was clipped by 7 bases and J by 2 bases, with 13 bases between them. This CDR3 region has 14 residues. Germline V gene sequence: CDR1 SGHTA, CDR2 FQGNSA. The CDR3 sequence: CASTHTAHTDTQYF. The CDR3 DNA follows: TGTGCCAGCACCCATACGGCCCACACAGATACGCAGTATTTT.

V and J are TRBV28 and TRBJ1-1; no clear D. The germline V gene encodes CDR1 MDHEN and CDR2 SYDVKM. V lost 6 bases and J lost 2, with 13 bases in between. The CDR3 is 14 amino acids. CDR3 loop: CASSTPVFNTEAFF. The DNA of the CDR3 is TGTGCCAGCAGCACCCCCGTTTTTAACACTGAAGCTTTCTTT.

This chain connects TRBV7-2 to TRBJ1-2; 8 nucleotides align to TRBD1. V was pared by 4 bases and J by 6 bases, with 13 bases of the junction left unmatched. In germline, CDR1 is SGHTA, CDR2 FQGNSA. This CDR3 has 16 residues. The CDR3 reads CASSSGDRGGVDGYTF. CDR3 nucleotides: TGTGCCAGCAGCTCAGGAGACAGGGGTGGAGTAGATGGCTACACCTTC.

J is TRBJ2-7 and V is TRBV6-1; D might be TRBD2 (6 bases). V lost 6 bases to trimming and J lost 6 bases, with 21 bases between them. CDR3 length equals 15 residues. Germline V gives CDR1 MNHNS, CDR2 SASEGT. The CDR3 coding sequence is TGTGCCAGCAGCGAGAACGCCGGCGGGACGGTCGAGCAGTACTTC. This encodes CASSENAGGTVEQYF.

The chain recombines TRBV4-3 with TRBJ1-1; D uncertain. The germline V gene has CDR1 LGHNA and CDR2 YSLEER. V dropped 1 base and J dropped 0 bases, with 12 bases sitting between them. There are 16 residues in the CDR3. For the CDR3, the DNA is TGCGCCAGCAGCCAAGGGGCGGGAGTTATGAACACTGAAGCTTTCTTT. This codes for CASSQGAGVMNTEAFF.

The V and J genes are TRBV27 and TRBJ2-1, with 8 bases fitting TRBD1. Germline-derived CDR1 and CDR2 are MNHEY and SMNVEV (reference sequence). Trimming removed 5 bases from V and 0 bases from J; junction bases left unmatched: 6. The CDR3 is made up of 16 amino acids. This CDR3 reads CASSQTQGASYNEQFF. DNA for the CDR3: TGTGCCAGCAGTCAAACCCAGGGGGCCTCCTACAATGAGCAGTTCTTC.

This chain connects TRBV5-1 to TRBJ2-1, with D possibly matching TRBD2 (5 bases). V shed 4 bases and J shed 8 bases, with 10 bases lying between them. Per the germline V gene, CDR1 is SGHRS and CDR2 is YFSETQ. This CDR3 spans 12 amino acids. The CDR3 DNA is TGCGCCAGCAGCGCCCTCGGGGATGAGCAGTTCTTC. Translated: CASSALGDEQFF.

The chain is built from TRBV4-3 and TRBJ2-1; 9 bases agree with TRBD1. V shed 4 bases and J 2 bases; nucleotides not matched to a gene: 6. Looked up from germline, CDR1 is LGHNA and CDR2 is YSLEER. The CDR3 totals 16 residues. CDR3: CASSRSTGGAYNEQFF. The CDR3 coding sequence is TGCGCCAGCAGCCGATCGACAGGGGGGGCCTACAATGAGCAGTTCTTC.

V usage is TRBV7-8 and J usage is TRBJ2-5; D may be TRBD1 (5 bases). The CDR3 consists of 14 residues. The germline V gene has CDR1 SGHVS and CDR2 FQNEAQ. Trimming shortened V by 5 bases and J by 4 bases, and 14 bases separated the two germline ends. CDR3 residues: CASSPKGAGETQYF. The CDR3 coding sequence is TGTGCCAGCAGCCCGAAAGGGGCAGGAGAGACCCAGTACTTC.

The chain has TRBV30 and TRBJ2-5; D call uncertain. Germline-derived CDR1 and CDR2 are GTSNPN and SVGIG (reference sequence). Between the trimmed V and J ends, which lost 0 bases and 2 bases, there was a span of 4 bases. The CDR3 consists of 12 residues. This CDR3 reads CAWSVGQETQYF. In DNA form, the CDR3 reads TGTGCCTGGAGTGTGGGGCAAGAGACCCAGTACTTC.

The chain uses TRBV30 and TRBJ1-5; D ambiguous. From germline, CDR1 is GTSNPN and CDR2 SVGIG (reference sequence). V was cut by 1 base and J by 4 bases, with 8 bases left in between. CDR3 length: 13 residues. For the CDR3, the DNA is TGTGCCTGGAGTGCGGGTGCGAATCAGCCCCAGCATTTT. It translates to CAWSAGANQPQHF.

This clone is a singleton in its sample. The sample carries other DNA sequences with the same CDR3. V and J are TRBV7-2 and TRBJ1-1; D unclear. This CDR3 contains 13 residues. V dropped 4 bases and J dropped 1 base, with 7 bases sitting between them. Germline-derived CDR1 and CDR2 are SGHTA and FQGNSA. Here the CDR3 reads CASSSGGNTEAFF. CDR3 coding DNA: TGTGCCAGCAGCTCCGGCGGGAACACTGAAGCTTTCTTT.

The CDR3 loop is CASRPGTAKETQYF. The CDR3 coding sequence is TGTGCCAGTAGGCCCGGGACCGCAAAAGAGACCCAGTACTTC. This rearrangement joins TRBV19 to TRBJ2-5; either TRBD1 or TRBD2 may fit D (5 bases each). The CDR3 has 14 amino acids. Trimming left V 6 bases short and J 3 bases short, with 14 bases between. Per the germline V gene, CDR1 is LNHDA and CDR2 is SQIVND (reference sequence).

The gene calls are TRBV30 and TRBJ1-5, with D perhaps TRBD1 (6 bases). The CDR3 spans 15 residues. The germline V and J ends were trimmed by 6 bases and 5 bases, with 20 bases remaining between them. Per the germline V gene, CDR1 is GTSNPN and CDR2 is SVGIG (reference sequence). The CDR3 here is CACWGAKPWDQPQHF. CDR3 DNA sequence: TGTGCCTGCTGGGGGGCAAAGCCCTGGGATCAGCCCCAGCATTTT. Together with reference TRBV30 and TRBJ1-5, the CDR3 gives the full variable domain: SQTIHQWPATLVQPVGSPLSLECTVEGTSNPNLYWYRQAAGRGLQLLFYSVGIGQISSEVPQNLSASRPQDRQFILSSKKLLLSDSGFYLCACWGAKPWDQPQHFGDGTRLSIL.

The genes are TRBV30 and TRBJ1-6, with no clear D. CDR3 size: 15 residues. The V and J ends lost 0 bases and 2 bases respectively, with 8 bases between them. Germline V gene data show CDR1 as GTSNPN and CDR2 as SVGIG (reference sequence). This chain's CDR3 is CAWSVLGTYNSPLHF. The CDR3 nucleotides read TGTGCCTGGAGTGTACTTGGAACCTATAATTCACCCCTCCACTTT.

The chain combines TRBV2 with TRBJ1-5, with 9 positions matching TRBD1. This CDR3 is built from 14 residues. V trimming: 6 bases; J trimming: 3 bases; junction bases outside the gene matches: 3. Germline V gene data show CDR1 as SNHLY and CDR2 as FYNNEI. The CDR3 sequence is CASSLQGANQPQHF. The CDR3 DNA follows: TGTGCCAGCAGCCTACAGGGGGCCAATCAGCCCCAGCATTTT. Combining the CDR3 with reference TRBV2 and TRBJ1-5 gives the whole variable domain EPEVTQTPSHQVTQMGQEVILRCVPISNHLYFYWYRQILGQKVEFLVSFYNNEISEKSEIFDDQFSVERPDGSNFTLKIRSTKLEDSAMYFCASSLQGANQPQHFGDGTRLSIL.

This rearrangement joins TRBV25-1 to TRBJ1-1; D uncertain. The CDR3 has 15 residues. V was shortened by 4 bases and J by 8 bases, with 20 bases between the two germline ends. Germline CDR1 is MGHDK and CDR2 is SYGVNS. CDR3 DNA sequence: TGTGCCAGCAGTGCCCGCAACACACAACATAGGGAAGCTTTCTTT. It codes for CASSARNTQHREAFF.

This chain uses TRBV7-2 with TRBJ1-2, with a tentative D call TRBD1 (6 bases). The CDR3 covers 14 residues. The V and J ends lost 5 bases and 4 bases respectively, with 14 bases between them. From germline, CDR1 is SGHTA and CDR2 FQGNSA. DNA for the CDR3: TGTGCCAGCAGCCGGGACACTCTTTTCTATGGCTACACCTTC. This translates into CASSRDTLFYGYTF. Together with reference TRBV7-2 and TRBJ1-2, the CDR3 gives the full variable domain: GAGVSQSPSNKVTEKGKDVELRCDPISGHTALYWYRQSLGQGLEFLIYFQGNSAPDKSGLPSDRFSAERTGGSVSTLTIQRTQQEDSAVYLCASSRDTLFYGYTFGSGTRLTVV.

The gene calls are TRBV19 and TRBJ2-2; unclear D gene. With 2 bases removed from V and 4 bases from J, the gap between germline ends came to 8 bases. The length of the CDR3 is 14 residues. The germline V gene encodes CDR1 LNHDA and CDR2 SQIVND (reference sequence). The CDR3 is CASSIRHSTGELFF. DNA for the CDR3: TGTGCCAGTAGTATAAGACATAGCACCGGGGAGCTGTTTTTT.

The chain uses TRBV19 and TRBJ1-4; 7 bases are shared with TRBD1. The CDR3 contains 15 residues. The junction had 5 bases not matched to a gene; V was cut back by 4 bases and J by 3 bases. In germline, CDR1 is LNHDA, CDR2 SQIVND (reference sequence). In DNA form, the CDR3 reads TGTGCCAGTAGTAATCGGGACAGCCCTAATGAAAAACTGTTTTTT. Translated: CASSNRDSPNEKLFF.

This chain joins TRBV5-4 and TRBJ1-1; no reliable D call. Germline V gene data show CDR1 as SGHNT and CDR2 as YYREEE (reference sequence). Trimming shortened V by 4 bases and J by 6 bases, and 13 bases separated the two germline ends. The CDR3 spans 13 residues. CDR3 in DNA: TGTGCCAGCAGCGCGCCTCCCGTACCTGAAGCTTTCTTT. Encoded protein: CASSAPPVPEAFF.

This chain connects TRBV9 to TRBJ2-3, with TRBD2 identical over 9 bases. CDR1 is SGDLS, CDR2 YYNGEE, per germline. This CDR3 comprises 16 residues. J gave up 3 bases and V 2 bases, and 7 bases lay outside the gene matches. CDR3 region: CASSVFLAGKTDTQYF. CDR3 nucleotide sequence: TGTGCCAGCAGCGTGTTTCTAGCGGGGAAAACAGATACGCAGTATTTT.